A single sample is the source of the 17 T cell receptor beta chains below, sequenced in a study of persistence of HIV-infected CD4 T cells. Anti-CD3/anti-CD28 beads served as a nonspecific positive control stimulus. CD4+ T cells upregulating both CD40 ligand and CD69 were sorted as responding cells. This was the immunoSEQ version 4 assay in survey mode. Assay used: immunoSEQ multiplex PCR; TCRdb lists only in-frame clones, some missing. The table has about 43,000 clones, approximately 88% seen once. Their antigens are not known. This sample comprised CD4+ T cells sorted from PBMCs after 18-hour stimulation, obtained from a patient who received antiretroviral therapy. The receptors were sampled from an adult man with HIV who was CMV-seropositive.

The rearrangement joins TRBV19 to TRBJ2-5; 10 bases agree with TRBD1. This CDR3 has 14 amino acids. J lost 5 bases, V lost 7 bases, and 7 bases had no gene match. CDR1 and CDR2 from the germline V gene are LNHDA and SQIVND (reference sequence). The CDR3 region is CASKATGGFETQYF. The CDR3, as DNA: TGTGCCAGTAAAGCGACAGGGGGCTTTGAGACCCAGTACTTC. Full variable domain (rest looked up from reference TRBV19 and TRBJ2-5): DGGITQSPKYLFRKEGQNVTLSCEQNLNHDAMYWYRQDPGQGLRLIYYSQIVNDFQKGDIAEGYSVSREKKESFPLTVTSAQKNPTAFYLCASKATGGFETQYFGPGTRLLVL.

The CDR3 nucleotides read TGTGCCAGCAGCCTTGTTGGGACTAGCGGGATCCACGAGCAGTACTTC. Protein product: CASSLVGTSGIHEQYF. V usage is TRBV6-4 and J usage is TRBJ2-7; 13 nucleotides agree with TRBD2. Germline loops: CDR1 MRHNA, CDR2 SNTAGT. The CDR3 totals 16 residues. V dropped 6 bases and J dropped 5; count of bases not matched to a gene: 10.

The chain couples TRBV2 to TRBJ2-1; 11 nucleotides match TRBD2. CDR1 SNHLY and CDR2 FYNNEI come from the germline V gene. CDR3 length: 15 residues. Unmatched junction bases numbered 1, after V lost 0 bases and J lost 6 bases. This CDR3 reads CASSEASGGANEQFF. DNA of the CDR3: TGTGCCAGCAGTGAAGCTAGCGGGGGGGCCAATGAGCAGTTCTTC.

The chain has TRBV4-2 and TRBJ1-1; 11 bases match TRBD1. Germline V lookup: CDR1 LGHNA, CDR2 YNFKEQ. The CDR3 length is 16 residues. With 2 bases clipped from V and 4 bases from J, the junction kept 6 bases outside the gene matches. The CDR3 is CASSQPRTGGVTEAFF. The DNA of the CDR3 is TGTGCCAGCAGCCAACCAAGGACAGGGGGCGTCACTGAAGCTTTCTTT.

The chain carries TRBV6-1 and TRBJ1-6, with D hard to call. V lost 1 base and J lost 9, with 13 bases in between. The germline V gene encodes CDR1 MNHNS and CDR2 SASEGT. The CDR3 consists of 15 residues. CDR3: CASSEGGMGGSPLHF. The CDR3 coding sequence is TGTGCCAGCAGTGAAGGAGGGATGGGAGGTTCACCCCTCCACTTT.

This chain connects TRBV10-3 to TRBJ2-2, with TRBD1 matching 7 bases. Germline V gene lookup returns CDR1 ENHRY and CDR2 SYGVKD. V shed 5 bases and J 4 bases; nucleotides not matched to a gene: 4. The CDR3 covers 14 residues. The CDR3 DNA reads as TGTGCCATCAGTATGGGACAGACCACCGGGGAGCTGTTTTTT. The encoded protein is CAISMGQTTGELFF.

This chain joins TRBV5-5 and TRBJ1-1; 7 bases align to TRBD1. The V gene end was trimmed by 0 bases and the J gene end by 3 bases; junction bases not matched to a gene: 5. CDR1 is SGHKS and CDR2 is YYEKEE in the germline V gene (reference sequence). CDR3 length: 15 amino acids. The CDR3 loop reads CASSLGGGGDTEAFF. The CDR3 nucleotides are TGTGCCAGCAGCTTGGGAGGGGGCGGGGACACTGAAGCTTTCTTT.

CDR3: CASSSGDRGRENTEAFF. The CDR3 nucleotides are TGTGCCAGCAGTTCGGGAGACAGGGGGCGCGAGAACACTGAAGCTTTCTTT. The V call is TRBV27, the J call TRBJ1-1; TRBD1 matches 10 bases. Germline V gene lookup returns CDR1 MNHEY and CDR2 SMNVEV (reference sequence). The CDR3 consists of 17 residues. V shed 4 bases, J shed 1 base, and the junction held 9 bases outside the gene matches.

V usage is TRBV28 and J usage is TRBJ1-4; 7 bases map to TRBD1. Germline CDR1 reads MDHEN; CDR2 reads SYDVKM. J was trimmed by 4 bases and V by 10 bases; bases with no gene match: 15. The CDR3 runs 16 residues. This chain's CDR3 is CATQFGGGLLNEKLFF. CDR3 nucleotides: TGTGCCACCCAATTTGGAGGGGGCCTACTTAATGAAAAACTGTTTTTT.

This clone was counted once. The rearrangement joins TRBV3-1 (or the pseudogene TRBV3-2) to TRBJ2-1; maybe TRBD1 (6 bases). The germline gives CDR1 LGHDT, CDR2 YNNKEL (reference sequence). The CDR3 consists of 15 residues. V shed 4 bases and J shed 5 bases, with 15 bases lying between them. The CDR3 DNA is TGTGCCAGCAGCCGCACCTCCAGGGGAGACAATGAGCAGTTCTTC. Translating gives CASSRTSRGDNEQFF.

The chain couples TRBV27 to TRBJ1-3, with D unresolved. This CDR3 is built from 13 residues. V lost 3 bases and J 0 bases, leaving 3 bases between the germline ends. Germline V gene data show CDR1 as MNHEY and CDR2 as SMNVEV (reference sequence). CDR3: CASSFSSGNTIYF. DNA of the CDR3: TGTGCCAGCAGTTTCAGCTCTGGAAACACCATATATTTT.

V and J are TRBV10-1 and TRBJ1-5, with 11 bases matching TRBD1. V dropped 5 bases and J dropped 3; count of bases not matched to a gene: 6. This CDR3 has 16 amino acids. The germline V gene encodes CDR1 WNHNN and CDR2 SYGVQD (reference sequence). The CDR3 DNA sequence: TGCGCCAGCAGTCTTTGGGACAGGGGGTTCAATCAGCCCCAGCATTTT. As protein: CASSLWDRGFNQPQHF.

This sequence joins TRBV19 and TRBJ2-1; 12 bases are shared with TRBD2. Unmatched junction bases numbered 9, after V lost 9 bases and J lost 0 bases. The CDR3 is made up of 17 amino acids. Looked up from germline, CDR1 is LNHDA and CDR2 is SQIVND (reference sequence). The CDR3 DNA follows: TGTGCCAGCAACCGACTAGCGGGGGCCAGCTCCTACAATGAGCAGTTCTTC. It yields the protein CASNRLAGASSYNEQFF.

Notes on this clone: This sample includes further DNA sequences coding for the same CDR3. The chain links TRBV19 to TRBJ1-5, with unresolved D. Germline lookup yields CDR1 LNHDA and CDR2 SQIVND (reference sequence). The CDR3 is made up of 15 amino acids. Deletions cut 1 base from V and 2 bases from J, with 9 bases between. The CDR3 DNA sequence: TGTGCCAGTAGTATAGTTAAGGGAGGCAATCAGCCCCAGCATTTT. Its protein is CASSIVKGGNQPQHF.

The V and J genes are TRBV18 and TRBJ2-3; D unclear. CDR3 length equals 13 residues. The V gene's germline CDR1 is KGHSH and CDR2 LQKENI. Trimming cost V 0 bases and J 5 bases, with 6 bases left between them. CDR3: CASSPPMGDTQYF. CDR3 in DNA: TGTGCCAGCTCACCACCGATGGGAGATACGCAGTATTTT.

This rearrangement joins TRBV18 to TRBJ1-1; 8 bases agree with TRBD1. Germline lookup yields CDR1 KGHSH and CDR2 LQKENI. The ends lost 3 bases at V and 4 bases at J; junction bases unmatched: 13. CDR3 length: 17 amino acids. The CDR3, as DNA: TGTGCCAGCTCACCGGGCAGGGGGCCCCTGGGGCGCACTGAAGCTTTCTTT. It encodes CASSPGRGPLGRTEAFF.

The chain joins TRBV19 to TRBJ1-5; D gene unclear. The CDR3 contains 14 residues. Germline lookup yields CDR1 LNHDA and CDR2 SQIVND (reference sequence). V dropped 5 bases and J dropped 5 bases, with 13 bases sitting between them. CDR3 loop: CASSDRRRDQPQHF. The CDR3 DNA reads TGTGCCAGTAGTGACCGCAGGCGGGATCAGCCCCAGCATTTT.